This T cell receptor (beta chain) was captured by sequencing in a study of CD8 T cells in ankylosing spondylitis. Study-wide findings and caveats: Disease-linked clones proved CD8+ and comparatively uncommon in peripheral blood.

Germline V CDR1 and CDR2: KGHSH, LQKENI. CDR3 size: 14 residues. J was trimmed by 4 bases and V by 6 bases; bases with no gene match: 4. This clonotype was counted between two and nine times. Its antigen is undetermined. MiXCR, applied by TCRdb to the 5' RACE reads, yields one record per CDR3 protein. Among a few hundred thousand distinct CDR3 sequences listed, roughly a tenth were seen once. The genes are TRBV18 and TRBJ2-7; 12 nucleotides align to TRBD1. The receptor comes from a male donor with ankylosing spondylitis or in good health (not recorded which). The sequencing sample was made of blood, either unsorted or a sorted T cell fraction (not recorded which). The CDR3 protein is CASSGTGGLYEQYF. Written as DNA, the CDR3 is TGTGCCAGCTCCGGGACAGGGGGCCTATACGAGCAGTACTTC.